These T cell receptor beta chains were read from a single sample in a study of blood T cell repertoires in COVID-19. Sequenced by immunoSEQ multiplex PCR; TCRdb stores in-frame clones only, minus some. The data show roughly 290,000 clones, 90% seen once. The sample was PBMCs or T cells enriched from blood (not recorded which). These receptors were collected from a woman younger than 35 with acute COVID-19. Both conserved end residues are part of each CDR3. A D gene is named only where the DNA matches it firmly. Size values are once, few and many counts, or a class for expanded clones, and some rows have none.

J gene: TRBJ1-4; V gene: TRBV3-1/TRBV3-2; clone size: .; D gene: .; CDR3 DNA: TGTGCCAGCAGCCAAGGGAGGGACCTCGAAAAACTGTTTTTT; CDR3 protein: CASSQGRDLEKLFF
J gene: TRBJ1-3; V gene: TRBV6-5; clone size: many; D gene: .; CDR3 DNA: TGTGCCAGCAGTACCATCTCAGGGGAGAGAAACACCATATATTTT; CDR3 protein: CASSTISGERNTIYF
J gene: TRBJ1-4; V gene: TRBV5-1; clone size: .; D gene: TRBD1; CDR3 DNA: TGCGCCAGCAGTAAAGGCGACAGGGGCCACGAAAAACTGTTTTTT; CDR3 protein: CASSKGDRGHEKLFF
J gene: TRBJ2-3; V gene: TRBV27; clone size: .; D gene: .; CDR3 DNA: TGTGCCAGCAGTTTGGTAGCGGTCACAGATACGCAGTATTTT; CDR3 protein: CASSLVAVTDTQYF
J gene: TRBJ1-5; V gene: TRBV2; clone size: .; D gene: TRBD1; CDR3 DNA: TGTGCCAGCACTCAGACAGGGAATAGCAATCAGCCCCAGCATTTT; CDR3 protein: CASTQTGNSNQPQHF
J gene: TRBJ2-7; V gene: TRBV7-8; clone size: .; D gene: .; CDR3 DNA: TGTGCCAGCAGCCGGTCTAGAGCTGGTGAGCAGTACTTC; CDR3 protein: CASSRSRAGEQYF
J gene: TRBJ1-3; V gene: TRBV4-1; clone size: .; D gene: .; CDR3 DNA: TGCGCCAGCAGTGGGCGACCAATCTCTGGAAACACCATATATTTT; CDR3 protein: CASSGRPISGNTIYF
J gene: TRBJ2-7; V gene: TRBV27; clone size: .; D gene: .; CDR3 DNA: TGTGCCAGCAGTTTAACTATTCAAAACCTCTACGAGCAGTACTTC; CDR3 protein: CASSLTIQNLYEQYF
J gene: TRBJ2-1; V gene: TRBV19; clone size: once; D gene: TRBD2; CDR3 DNA: TGTGCCAGTACGGGACTAGCTAACAATGAGCAGTTCTTC; CDR3 protein: CASTGLANNEQFF
J gene: TRBJ1-1; V gene: TRBV13; clone size: once; D gene: .; CDR3 DNA: TGTGCCAGCAGCTTAAGCTTTCCTAACACTGAAGCTTTCTTT; CDR3 protein: CASSLSFPNTEAFF
J gene: TRBJ1-2; V gene: TRBV7-8; clone size: .; D gene: .; CDR3 DNA: TGTGCCAGCAGCAACCGGGGTGGGCGACCAGGGAGGGACGATGGCTACACCTTC; CDR3 protein: CASSNRGGRPGRDDGYTF
J gene: TRBJ2-3; V gene: TRBV4-3; clone size: .; D gene: TRBD2; CDR3 DNA: TGCGCCAGCAGCTCAAACCCGGGACTAGGGGGGAATACGCAGTATTTT; CDR3 protein: CASSSNPGLGGNTQYF
J gene: TRBJ1-2; V gene: TRBV28; clone size: .; D gene: TRBD1; CDR3 DNA: TGTGCCAGCAGCGAAAAACAGGGGATGGCTAGAGGCTACACCTTC; CDR3 protein: CASSEKQGMARGYTF
J gene: TRBJ2-1; V gene: TRBV4-1; clone size: few; D gene: TRBD2; CDR3 DNA: TGCGCCAGCAGCCACCGGGCCCGGACTAGCGGGGACAATGAGCAGTTCTTC; CDR3 protein: CASSHRARTSGDNEQFF
J gene: TRBJ2-3; V gene: TRBV11-2; clone size: .; D gene: TRBD1; CDR3 DNA: TGTGCCAGCAGCTCAAGGGACAGGGCGCAGGATACGCAGTATTTT; CDR3 protein: CASSSRDRAQDTQYF
J gene: TRBJ2-7; V gene: TRBV3-1/TRBV3-2; clone size: .; D gene: TRBD2; CDR3 DNA: TGTGCCAGCAGCCAAGTTACTAGCGCCACCTACGAGCAGTACTTC; CDR3 protein: CASSQVTSATYEQYF
J gene: TRBJ1-4; V gene: TRBV28; clone size: .; D gene: .; CDR3 DNA: TGTGCCAGCAGTTTAGGCGGGGGGTACGGTGAAAAACTGTTTTTT; CDR3 protein: CASSLGGGYGEKLFF
J gene: TRBJ2-7; V gene: TRBV30; clone size: .; D gene: TRBD1; CDR3 DNA: TGTGCCTGGAGCCGGGACAGTCCCCGATACGAGCAGTACTTC; CDR3 protein: CAWSRDSPRYEQYF
J gene: TRBJ2-1; V gene: TRBV24-1; clone size: .; D gene: .; CDR3 DNA: TGTGCCACCAGTGATGGATGGGGCCAGTTTTTCTCCTACAATGAGCAGTTCTTC; CDR3 protein: CATSDGWGQFFSYNEQFF
J gene: TRBJ2-7; V gene: TRBV28; clone size: .; D gene: .; CDR3 DNA: TGTGCCAGCGGCTTACCCCAATTTGGCGGGGTGGGGGAGCAGTACTTC; CDR3 protein: CASGLPQFGGVGEQYF
J gene: TRBJ1-2; V gene: TRBV15; clone size: .; D gene: .; CDR3 DNA: TGTGCCACCAGAAACCAAGCGGGCCGCTATGGCTACACCTTC; CDR3 protein: CATRNQAGRYGYTF
J gene: TRBJ2-1; V gene: TRBV30; clone size: .; D gene: TRBD2; CDR3 DNA: TGTGCCTGGAGCAATAGCGGGGGCTCCTACAATGAGCAGTTCTTC; CDR3 protein: CAWSNSGGSYNEQFF
J gene: TRBJ1-1; V gene: TRBV18; clone size: .; D gene: .; CDR3 DNA: TGTGCCAGCTCGTCCGACTGGAACACTGAAGCTTTCTTT; CDR3 protein: CASSSDWNTEAFF
J gene: TRBJ1-1; V gene: TRBV7-3; clone size: .; D gene: .; CDR3 DNA: TGTGCCAGCAGCCCAGATGGGAACACTGAAGCTTTCTTT; CDR3 protein: CASSPDGNTEAFF
J gene: TRBJ2-2; V gene: TRBV29-1; clone size: .; D gene: .; CDR3 DNA: TGCAGCGTTTTAAGGGAGTTCACCGGGGAGCTGTTTTTT; CDR3 protein: CSVLREFTGELFF
J gene: TRBJ2-1; V gene: TRBV29-1; clone size: .; D gene: TRBD2; CDR3 DNA: TGCAGCGTTGAAGAGGCTAGCGGGATTGAGCAGTTCTTC; CDR3 protein: CSVEEASGIEQFF
J gene: TRBJ2-7; V gene: TRBV7-2; clone size: .; D gene: TRBD1; CDR3 DNA: TGTGCCAGCAGCCCCGGGGGGACAGGGATACTTTACGAGCAGTACTTC; CDR3 protein: CASSPGGTGILYEQYF
J gene: TRBJ1-2; V gene: TRBV9; clone size: .; D gene: .; CDR3 DNA: TGTGCCAGCAGTGCACAAACAGGGTTGAGCTATGGCTACACCTTC; CDR3 protein: CASSAQTGLSYGYTF
J gene: TRBJ1-4; V gene: TRBV5-1; clone size: .; D gene: .; CDR3 DNA: TGCGCCAGCAGCTTGGAACAGGGACCCTATTTTGAAAAACTGTTTTTT; CDR3 protein: CASSLEQGPYFEKLFF
J gene: TRBJ2-1; V gene: TRBV29-1; clone size: .; D gene: TRBD2; CDR3 DNA: TGCAGCGTTGAATTATGGACTAGCGGGAGTTGGAATGAGCAGTTCTTC; CDR3 protein: CSVELWTSGSWNEQFF
J gene: TRBJ2-2; V gene: TRBV5-4; clone size: .; D gene: TRBD1; CDR3 DNA: TGTGCCAGCAGCCCCCGGACAGGGCGGGAGCTGTTTTTT; CDR3 protein: CASSPRTGRELFF
J gene: TRBJ2-5; V gene: TRBV30; clone size: .; D gene: TRBD1; CDR3 DNA: TGTGCCTGGAGTGACAGCAGGGGGCCCCCGTCCTGGGAGACCCAGTACTTC; CDR3 protein: CAWSDSRGPPSWETQYF
J gene: TRBJ2-1; V gene: TRBV5-1; clone size: .; D gene: TRBD2; CDR3 DNA: TGCGCCAGCAGCTTCCTACTAGCGGCCAGCTCCTACAATGAGCAGTTCTTC; CDR3 protein: CASSFLLAASSYNEQFF
J gene: TRBJ2-1; V gene: TRBV6-5; clone size: .; D gene: TRBD2; CDR3 DNA: TGTGCCAGCAGCTGGGGACTAGTTCTGCCCGATGAGCAGTTCTTC; CDR3 protein: CASSWGLVLPDEQFF
J gene: TRBJ1-1; V gene: TRBV18; clone size: .; D gene: TRBD1; CDR3 DNA: TGTGCCAGCTCACGACTGGGACAGGGGGCAGTACTGAACACTGAAGCTTTCTTT; CDR3 protein: CASSRLGQGAVLNTEAFF
J gene: TRBJ2-1; V gene: TRBV6-1; clone size: .; D gene: TRBD2; CDR3 DNA: TGTGCCAGCAGTGATTTGCGGGGGAGCTCCTACAATGAGCAGTTCTTC; CDR3 protein: CASSDLRGSSYNEQFF
J gene: TRBJ2-3; V gene: TRBV7-9; clone size: .; D gene: .; CDR3 DNA: TGTGCCAGCAGCTTTATTCCAGGCCTGGAAGGGGGAGATACGCAGTATTTT; CDR3 protein: CASSFIPGLEGGDTQYF
J gene: TRBJ2-7; V gene: TRBV5-4; clone size: once; D gene: TRBD1; CDR3 DNA: TGTGCCAGCAGCCTAACCCGCGGGACAGGTTCCTACGAGCAGTACTTC; CDR3 protein: CASSLTRGTGSYEQYF
J gene: TRBJ1-6; V gene: TRBV7-9; clone size: .; D gene: .; CDR3 DNA: TGTGCCAGCAGCTCAGACAGGAGCTCCTATAATTCACCCCTCCACTTT; CDR3 protein: CASSSDRSSYNSPLHF
J gene: TRBJ2-6; V gene: TRBV6-5; clone size: .; D gene: .; CDR3 DNA: TGTGCCAGCAGTTACCTGAGCTCTGGGGCCAACGTCCTGACTTTC; CDR3 protein: CASSYLSSGANVLTF
J gene: TRBJ1-2; V gene: TRBV28; clone size: .; D gene: TRBD1; CDR3 DNA: TGTGCCAGCAGGGGACAGGGGATAGGAGCTAACTATGGCTACACCTTC; CDR3 protein: CASRGQGIGANYGYTF
J gene: TRBJ1-5; V gene: TRBV19; clone size: .; D gene: .; CDR3 DNA: TGTGCCAGTAGTATAGACAGGGGAGTACAGCCCCAGCATTTT; CDR3 protein: CASSIDRGVQPQHF
J gene: TRBJ2-7; V gene: TRBV21-1; clone size: .; D gene: .; CDR3 DNA: TGTGCCAGCAGCAAAGTCTTCGAGCAGTACTTC; CDR3 protein: CASSKVFEQYF
J gene: TRBJ1-1; V gene: TRBV15; clone size: .; D gene: TRBD1; CDR3 DNA: TGTGCCACCAGCACCACCTGGACAGGGAACACTGAAGCTTTCTTT; CDR3 protein: CATSTTWTGNTEAFF
J gene: TRBJ2-5; V gene: TRBV7-8; clone size: .; D gene: .; CDR3 DNA: TGTGCCAGCAGCTTAGTTGCTCAGGTCCCGACCCAGTACTTC; CDR3 protein: CASSLVAQVPTQYF
J gene: TRBJ1-3; V gene: TRBV5-4; clone size: .; D gene: .; CDR3 DNA: TGTGCCAGCAGCTTGATGGGGACACGCTCTGGAAACACCATATATTTT; CDR3 protein: CASSLMGTRSGNTIYF
J gene: TRBJ1-1; V gene: TRBV28; clone size: .; D gene: .; CDR3 DNA: TGTGCCAGCAGTTTTCTCAGGGTGGGCACTGAAGCTTTCTTT; CDR3 protein: CASSFLRVGTEAFF
J gene: TRBJ2-7; V gene: TRBV2; clone size: .; D gene: .; CDR3 DNA: TGTGCCAGCAGTGTGCCCGCCGGCTACGAGCAGTACTTC; CDR3 protein: CASSVPAGYEQYF
J gene: TRBJ2-7; V gene: TRBV5-1; clone size: .; D gene: .; CDR3 DNA: TGCGCCAGCAGCTTGGTCAGGGCTAGCTCCTACGAGCAGTACTTC; CDR3 protein: CASSLVRASSYEQYF
J gene: TRBJ1-6; V gene: TRBV25-1; clone size: .; D gene: .; CDR3 DNA: TGTGCCAGCAGTGGACAGAATTCACCCCTCCACTTT; CDR3 protein: CASSGQNSPLHF
J gene: TRBJ2-2; V gene: TRBV7-3; clone size: .; D gene: TRBD1; CDR3 DNA: TGTGCCAGCAGCCCAGGGGGACACGCGAACACCGGGGAGCTGTTTTTT; CDR3 protein: CASSPGGHANTGELFF
J gene: TRBJ1-1; V gene: TRBV24-1; clone size: .; D gene: .; CDR3 DNA: TGTGCCACCCGATCGATAGAATCAGAAGCTTTCTTT; CDR3 protein: CATRSIESEAFF
J gene: TRBJ2-5; V gene: TRBV5-1; clone size: once; D gene: .; CDR3 DNA: TGCGCCAGCAGTTCCGGGGAGACCCAGTACTTC; CDR3 protein: CASSSGETQYF
J gene: TRBJ2-2; V gene: TRBV2; clone size: .; D gene: .; CDR3 DNA: TGTGCCAGCACCCGCGGGGGCCACACCGGGGAGCTGTTTTTT; CDR3 protein: CASTRGGHTGELFF
J gene: TRBJ1-1; V gene: TRBV14; clone size: .; D gene: .; CDR3 DNA: TGTGCCAGCAGCCAAAGGGGACTCAAAGCGAACACTGAAGCTTTCTTT; CDR3 protein: CASSQRGLKANTEAFF
J gene: TRBJ2-2; V gene: TRBV30; clone size: .; D gene: .; CDR3 DNA: TGTGCCTGGAGTGTACAGTATGGTGCGGGGGAGCTGTTTTTT; CDR3 protein: CAWSVQYGAGELFF
J gene: TRBJ1-6; V gene: TRBV30; clone size: .; D gene: .; CDR3 DNA: TGTGCCTGGAGTGTACTTGGGGGGGGAAATTCACCCCTCCACTTT; CDR3 protein: CAWSVLGGGNSPLHF
J gene: TRBJ2-2; V gene: TRBV6-2/TRBV6-3; clone size: .; D gene: .; CDR3 DNA: TGTGCCAGCAGTTACTCGATATGGACAGTGAACACCGGGGAGCTGTTTTTT; CDR3 protein: CASSYSIWTVNTGELFF
J gene: TRBJ2-5; V gene: TRBV9; clone size: .; D gene: TRBD1; CDR3 DNA: TGTGCCAGCTCGGACTTTGCCGGGACAGGGAGGGAGACCCAGTACTTC; CDR3 protein: CASSDFAGTGRETQYF